This T cell receptor (beta chain) emerged from a study of siplizumab effects on memory and regulatory T cells. Notes on the study in general: Siplizumab significantly lowered the alloreactive sequences that could be traced to unstimulated CD4+ memory cells.

About this clone: No antigen is known for it.

The V and J ends lost 5 bases and 2 bases respectively, with 10 bases between them. The germline V gene has CDR1 SNHLY and CDR2 FYNNEI. The CDR3 runs to 13 residues. Per sample, the assay covered 100,000 or so TCR templates. Using immunoSEQ multiplex PCR, the repertoire was profiled, and TCRdb retains in-frame clones only, with some absent. This table holds approximately 28,000 clones, around 84% found once. The clonotype originates from a human donor in good health. Material for sequencing was memory CD4+ T cells sorted from blood. The V gene is TRBV2, the J gene TRBJ2-7; D is perhaps TRBD2 (5 bases). The CDR3 reads CASSLAHTYEQYF. CDR3 sequence (DNA): TGTGCCAGCAGTTTAGCGCATACCTACGAGCAGTACTTC. Drawing the rest from reference TRBV2 and TRBJ2-7, the complete variable domain is EPEVTQTPSHQVTQMGQEVILRCVPISNHLYFYWYRQILGQKVEFLVSFYNNEISEKSEIFDDQFSVERPDGSNFTLKIRSTKLEDSAMYFCASSLAHTYEQYFGPGTRLTVT.